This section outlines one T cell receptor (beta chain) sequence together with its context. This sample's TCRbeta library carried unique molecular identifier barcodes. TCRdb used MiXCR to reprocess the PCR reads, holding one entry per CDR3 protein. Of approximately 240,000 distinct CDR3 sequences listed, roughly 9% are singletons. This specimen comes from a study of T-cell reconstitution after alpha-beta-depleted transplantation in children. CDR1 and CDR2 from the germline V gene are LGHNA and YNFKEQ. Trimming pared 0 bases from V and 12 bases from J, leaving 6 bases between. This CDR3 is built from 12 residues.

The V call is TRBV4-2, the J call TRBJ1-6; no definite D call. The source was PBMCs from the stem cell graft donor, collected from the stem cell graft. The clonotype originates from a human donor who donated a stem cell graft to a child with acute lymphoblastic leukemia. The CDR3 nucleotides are TGTGCCAGCAGCCAAGACAGTGGACCCCTCCACTTT. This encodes CASSQDSGPLHF.